This T cell receptor beta chain was sequenced in a study of blood T cells in healthy people across ages. Study-level results: Roughly linear declines in TCR beta diversity per million T cells occurred with age. The unknown donor CMV status may have confounded expanded clonotype changes.

This clonotype appeared a few times. The antigen is unknown. With a J-beta primer mix and a sample-barcoded 5' primer, a second PCR ran about 7 to 11 cycles. TCRdb processed the 5' RACE reads anew with MiXCR; each CDR3 protein has one entry. Of 1.6 million or so distinct CDR3 sequences listed, about 35% are singletons. The specimen sequenced was blood. The sequence came from a woman aged 25 to 39 in good health.

The CDR3 region is CASSSRTSGSGDEQFF. In DNA form, the CDR3 reads TGTGCCAGCAGTTCCCGGACTAGCGGGAGCGGGGATGAGCAGTTCTTC. The rearrangement uses TRBV6-5 and TRBJ2-1; 13 nucleotides agree with TRBD2. Germline assignment: CDR1 MNHEY and CDR2 SVGAGI. Unmatched junction bases numbered 8, after V lost 4 bases and J lost 8 bases. The CDR3 has 16 amino acids.